Presented here are 9 T cell receptor beta chains from one specimen sequenced in a study of blood T cell repertoires in COVID-19 (dated by TCRdb to about 2020). Library preparation employed the immunoSEQ multiplex PCR assay. TCRdb limited this immuneACCESS table to in-frame rearrangements with V and J called. A share of clones is missing; checked studies link under half to unresolved V genes, and the rest is unexplained. The sample contains a few hundred thousand clones, 84% of them found a single time. The ten largest clonotypes hold 15% to 20% of the sample. The specimen was peripheral blood. The receptors were gathered from a woman older than 75 with active or convalescent COVID-19.

The J gene is TRBJ2-7, the V gene TRBV28, with TRBD2 matching 13 bases. Trimming took 6 bases from V and 4 from J; bases not matched to a gene: 3. This CDR3 is 14 amino acids long. Germline V CDR1 and CDR2: MDHEN, SYDVKM. CDR3 coding DNA: TGTGCCAGCAGGGGGACTAGCGGGGATTACGAGCAGTACTTC. As protein: CASRGTSGDYEQYF.

The chain uses TRBV6-5 and TRBJ1-2, with D possibly being TRBD1 (6 bases). CDR3 length equals 15 residues. The germline V and J ends were trimmed by 0 bases and 2 bases, with 10 bases remaining between them. Germline CDR1 and CDR2: MNHEY and SVGAGI. CDR3 amino acids: CASSYSSGTNYGYTF. The CDR3 coding sequence is TGTGCCAGCAGTTACTCGTCAGGGACAAACTATGGCTACACCTTC.

The V gene is TRBV13, the J gene TRBJ1-5; 8 bases are a match to TRBD1. Germline CDR1 PRHDT, CDR2 FYEKMQ (reference sequence). This CDR3 has 17 amino acids. V was pared by 5 bases and J by 2 bases, with 11 bases of the junction left unmatched. The chain's CDR3 is CASSQWGMTGGNQPQHF. The CDR3 DNA reads as TGTGCCAGCAGCCAATGGGGGATGACAGGGGGCAATCAGCCCCAGCATTTT.

The V call is TRBV19, the J call TRBJ1-2; 7 bases line up with TRBD1. Germline V CDR1 and CDR2: LNHDA, SQIVND (reference sequence). CDR3 length: 16 amino acids. V dropped 1 base and J dropped 4; count of bases not matched to a gene: 9. The CDR3 DNA sequence: TGTGCCAGTAGTATAGGGCCGGGACAGAGTGGCTATGGCTACACCTTC. Encoded protein: CASSIGPGQSGYGYTF.

V usage is TRBV30 and J usage is TRBJ2-3; D might be TRBD1 (6 bases). Germline V gene sequence: CDR1 GTSNPN, CDR2 SVGIG (reference sequence). The CDR3 consists of 12 residues. Between the trimmed V and J ends, which lost 1 base and 8 bases, there was a span of 10 bases. The CDR3, as DNA: TGTGCCTGGAGTGGTGGGGGCGTTACGCAGTATTTT. It yields the protein CAWSGGGVTQYF.

CDR3 loop: CASSPKFGTGISYEQYF. For the CDR3, the DNA is TGTGCCAGCAGTCCGAAGTTCGGGACAGGGATATCCTACGAGCAGTACTTC. The genes are TRBV28 and TRBJ2-7; TRBD1 agrees at 9 bases. The CDR3 contains 17 residues. Germline CDR1 reads MDHEN; CDR2 reads SYDVKM. V trimming: 5 bases; J trimming: 1 base; junction bases outside the gene matches: 12.

The chain employs TRBV7-9 and TRBJ1-1; 7 bases map to TRBD1. V lost 3 bases, J lost 4 bases, and 8 bases stayed unmatched. The germline gives CDR1 SEHNR, CDR2 FQNEAQ (reference sequence). The CDR3 contains 15 residues. The CDR3 nucleotides are TGTGCCAGCAGCTTCAGGGAGACAGGGAGCACTGAAGCTTTCTTT. Translating it yields CASSFRETGSTEAFF.

This clone was counted between two and nine times. The V gene is TRBV19, the J gene TRBJ1-2; no clear D gene. V was pared by 8 bases and J by 1 base, with 8 bases between. The germline V gene has CDR1 LNHDA and CDR2 SQIVND (reference sequence). This CDR3 contains 12 residues. The CDR3 protein is CASRTDNYGYTF. CDR3 bases: TGTGCCAGTCGAACAGATAACTATGGCTACACCTTC. Full variable domain (outside the CDR3, taken from reference TRBV19 and TRBJ1-2): DGGITQSPKYLFRKEGQNVTLSCEQNLNHDAMYWYRQDPGQGLRLIYYSQIVNDFQKGDIAEGYSVSREKKESFPLTVTSAQKNPTAFYLCASRTDNYGYTFGSGTRLTVV.

This chain uses TRBV5-4 with TRBJ2-1, with 13 bases identical to TRBD2. In germline, CDR1 is SGHNT, CDR2 YYREEE (reference sequence). The CDR3 is 18 residues long. V lost 4 bases, J lost 7 bases, and 14 bases stayed unmatched. CDR3 nucleotide sequence: TGTGCCAGCAGCCAACGGAGGGGACTAGCGGGACCCGAAAATGAGCAGTTCTTC. It codes for CASSQRRGLAGPENEQFF.